The entry that follows covers one T cell receptor (beta chain) sequence. This entry comes from a study of follicular helper T cells after annual influenza vaccination. Stated time point: 2015-2016 season, 7 days after influenza vaccination. Vaccine contraindications, substance abuse, HIV/AIDS, active malignancy and active illness excluded donors. The protocol was immunoSEQ multiplex PCR, while the TCRdb copy is restricted to in-frame clones and leaves out a portion. The data contain about 10,000 clones, less than 90% of them singletons. V lost 8 bases to trimming and J lost 3 bases, with 13 bases between them. Germline CDR1 MNHNS, CDR2 SASEGT. The CDR3 is 14 amino acids.

The chain couples TRBV6-1 to TRBJ1-4; D unclear. This receptor was taken from an adult who received the influenza vaccine. Source: CXCR5- memory CD4+ T cells sorted from blood, taken 7 days after influenza vaccination. The CDR3 nucleotides are TGTGCCAGCGCGAAGAGTAGGGCTAATGAAAAACTGTTTTTT. This codes for CASAKSRANEKLFF.